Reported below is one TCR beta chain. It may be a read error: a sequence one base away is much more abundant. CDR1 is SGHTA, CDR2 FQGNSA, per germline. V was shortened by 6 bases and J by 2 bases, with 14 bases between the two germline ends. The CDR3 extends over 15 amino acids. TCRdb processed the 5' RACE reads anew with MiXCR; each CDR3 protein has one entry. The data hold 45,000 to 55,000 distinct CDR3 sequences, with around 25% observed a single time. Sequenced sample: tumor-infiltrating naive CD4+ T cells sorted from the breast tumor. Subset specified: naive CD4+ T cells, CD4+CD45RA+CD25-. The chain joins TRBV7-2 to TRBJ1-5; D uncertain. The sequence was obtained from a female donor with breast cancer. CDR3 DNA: TGTGCCAGCAGTCCCGTTATGAGAGGCAATCAGCCCCAGCATTTT. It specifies CASSPVMRGNQPQHF.